A single sample gave rise to the 10 T cell receptor beta chains below, sequenced in a study of T cell changes during pregnancy in multiple sclerosis. Profiled with immunoSEQ multiplex PCR; TCRdb holds only in-frame clones, not every one. Among 85,000 to 90,000 clones listed, approximately 89% were seen once. Sequencing used peripheral blood, obtained in the first trimester of pregnancy. These receptors came from a female donor in good health, enrolled as a control in a pregnancy study.

This clone was picked up a small number of times. The rearrangement links TRBV19 to TRBJ2-1; the match to TRBD2 covers 8 bases. The germline CDR1 and CDR2 sequences are LNHDA and SQIVND (reference sequence). This CDR3 is built from 17 residues. Losses at the gene ends were 4 bases for V and 0 bases for J; bases not matched to a gene: 8. For the CDR3, the DNA is TGTGCCAGTAGTACCGGGGGCGGGGGGAGCTCCTACAATGAGCAGTTCTTC. It translates to CASSTGGGGSSYNEQFF.

V gene TRBV2 combines with J gene TRBJ2-5; 8 nucleotides match TRBD2. CDR3 length: 13 amino acids. V shed 6 bases and J 1 base; nucleotides not matched to a gene: 1. Germline V gene sequence: CDR1 SNHLY, CDR2 FYNNEI. The chain's CDR3 is CASSGLAQETQYF. CDR3 coding DNA: TGTGCCAGCAGCGGACTAGCCCAAGAGACCCAGTACTTC.

The gene calls are TRBV4-1 and TRBJ1-2, with 9 bases fitting TRBD1. Germline-derived CDR1 and CDR2 are MGHRA and YSYEKL. V shed 2 bases, J shed 4 bases, and the junction held 5 bases outside the gene matches. The CDR3 runs to 15 residues. CDR3 DNA: TGCGCCAGCAGCCAAAAGACAGGGGGTCCCTATGGCTACACCTTC. Amino acid sequence: CASSQKTGGPYGYTF.

To note about this clone: The germline gene is not matched at one end of the junction; a read error may be the cause. V gene TRBV7-7 combines with J gene TRBJ2-1; 8 bases are shared with TRBD2. There are 15 residues in the CDR3. Germline CDR1 is SSHAT and CDR2 is FNYEAQ (reference sequence). CDR3 sequence: CASSRSGGANNEQFF. The DNA of the CDR3 is TGTGCTAGCAGCCGAAGCGGGGGAGCTAACAATGAGCAGTTCTTC.

The chain's CDR3 is CASSPTDRGTETQYF. The CDR3 DNA sequence: TGCGCCAGCAGCCCCACGGACAGGGGTACTGAGACCCAGTACTTC. V usage is TRBV4-3 and J usage is TRBJ2-5; TRBD1 matches 9 bases. The CDR3 has 15 amino acids. CDR1 and CDR2 (germline): LGHNA, YSLEER. The V segment lost 4 bases and the J segment 5 bases; nucleotides outside the gene matches: 8.

In DNA, the CDR3 is TGTGCCAGCAGTGGAAAGGGGACCGGGGAGCTGTTTTTT. Translated: CASSGKGTGELFF. The chain employs TRBV6-1 and TRBJ2-2, with D possibly matching TRBD1 (5 bases). V was clipped by 4 bases and J by 5 bases, with 8 bases between them. There are 13 residues in the CDR3. Germline-derived CDR1 and CDR2 are MNHNS and SASEGT.

The rearrangement links TRBV5-6 to TRBJ2-6; 7 bases are shared with TRBD1. After removal of 2 bases from V and 3 bases from J, the junction contained 2 bases not matched to a gene. Germline assignment: CDR1 SGHDT and CDR2 YYEEEE. This CDR3 comprises 15 residues. The CDR3 loop is CASSFDRVGANVLTF. The CDR3 region has the DNA TGTGCCAGCAGCTTCGACAGGGTTGGGGCCAACGTCCTGACTTTC.

This clone has more than one count but fewer than ten. The rearrangement links TRBV19 to TRBJ2-1; 7 bases agree with TRBD1. Germline V gives CDR1 LNHDA, CDR2 SQIVND (reference sequence). V lost 5 bases to trimming and J lost 15 bases; unmatched junction nucleotides: 7. This CDR3 has 11 residues. CDR3 nucleotides: TGTGCCAGTAGTGATGGACAGGCTCGGTTCTTC. This gives the protein CASSDGQARFF.

This rearrangement joins TRBV14 to TRBJ1-4; D uncertain. The CDR3 has 15 amino acids. The germline V gene has CDR1 SGHDN and CDR2 FVKESK. Trimming cost V 1 base and J 8 bases, with 14 bases left between them. CDR3 bases: TGTGCCAGCAGCCAAGGGGCGCCGATACGGGAAAAACTGTTTTTT. Protein product: CASSQGAPIREKLFF. The whole variable domain, remainder taken from reference TRBV14 and TRBJ1-4, is EAGVTQFPSHSVIEKGQTVTLRCDPISGHDNLYWYRRVMGKEIKFLLHFVKESKQDESGMPNNRFLAERTGGTYSTLKVQPAELEDSGVYFCASSQGAPIREKLFFGSGTQLSVL.

CDR3 in DNA: TGCGCCAGCAGCCGTTCTAGGGGCACGGACACAGATACGCAGTATTTT. Its translation: CASSRSRGTDTDTQYF. This chain links TRBV4-3 with TRBJ2-3; a weak D match, TRBD1 (5 bases). Trimming took off 4 bases at V and 2 bases at J, with 16 bases between the two ends. The germline V gene has CDR1 LGHNA and CDR2 YSLEER. This CDR3 region has 16 residues.